The 30 T cell receptor beta chains in this list originate from one sample, sequenced in a study of preoperative IRX-2 immunotherapy in early breast cancer. The method was immunoSEQ multiplex PCR; TCRdb's version includes in-frame clones alone and lacks a portion of them. The sample includes around 88,000 clones, 70% to 90% of them seen just once. Treatment reported: preoperative locoregional IRX-2 cytokine immunotherapy. The specimen comprised tumor tissue, sampled after IRX-2 immunotherapy. These receptors all stem from a human donor with breast cancer.

This CDR3 reads CASSYKGIPLGKPQHF. CDR3 DNA: TGTGCCAGCAGTTACAAAGGGATCCCCTTAGGGAAGCCCCAGCATTTT. The genes are TRBV6-8 and TRBJ1-5; D unresolved. Trimming left V 2 bases short and J 8 bases short, with 19 bases between. This CDR3 has 16 amino acids. Germline loops: CDR1 MNHGY, CDR2 SAAAGT.

This clone was recorded only once. The rearrangement joins TRBV29-1 to TRBJ2-3; D remains ambiguous. The CDR3 is made up of 12 amino acids. V was shortened by 2 bases and J by 3 bases, with 6 bases between the two germline ends. Per germline, CDR1 SQVTM and CDR2 ANQGSEA. The CDR3 region is CSVEQDTDTQYF. Written as DNA, the CDR3 is TGCAGCGTTGAACAGGATACAGATACGCAGTATTTT.

CDR3 in DNA: TGTGCCTGGAAAGGGGGCCCAGGAAACACCATATATTTT. Encoded protein: CAWKGGPGNTIYF. The V gene is TRBV30, the J gene TRBJ1-3, with 7 bases fitting TRBD1. J lost 4 bases, V lost 4 bases, and 4 bases had no gene match. This CDR3 contains 13 residues. CDR1 is GTSNPN, CDR2 SVGIG, per germline (reference sequence).

This clone occurred once. The V gene is TRBV11-1, the J gene TRBJ2-7; maybe TRBD1 (5 bases). Looked up from germline, CDR1 is SGHAT and CDR2 is FQDESV (reference sequence). V gave up 3 bases and J gave up 5 bases, with 20 bases separating them. This CDR3 has 16 amino acids. This chain's CDR3 is CASSLEGAGWGDEQYF. The DNA of the CDR3 is TGTGCCAGCAGCTTGGAAGGGGCAGGGTGGGGCGACGAGCAGTACTTC.

CDR3 in DNA: TGTGCCACCGCGGACAGAACTAATGAAAAACTGTTTTTT. Translated, it gives CATADRTNEKLFF. The J gene is TRBJ1-4, the V gene TRBV19; maybe TRBD1 (6 bases). This CDR3 contains 13 residues. V dropped 10 bases and J dropped 1 base, with 10 bases sitting between them. Germline lookup yields CDR1 LNHDA and CDR2 SQIVND (reference sequence).

The chain links TRBV25-1 to TRBJ1-2, with 9 bases fitting TRBD1. Trimming removed 3 bases from V and 2 bases from J; junction bases left unmatched: 4. The CDR3 totals 15 residues. Germline V lookup: CDR1 MGHDK, CDR2 SYGVNS. The CDR3 protein is CASSDSGTGNYGYTF. DNA for the CDR3: TGTGCCAGCAGTGATTCTGGGACAGGGAACTATGGCTACACCTTC.

In DNA, the CDR3 is TGTGCCACGGACGAGGGAAAGAACACTGAAGCTTTCTTT. Protein: CATDEGKNTEAFF. This chain connects TRBV28 to TRBJ1-1, with D hard to call. V gave up 10 bases and J gave up 1 base, with 13 bases separating them. The germline gives CDR1 MDHEN, CDR2 SYDVKM. The CDR3 sequence is 13 residues long. The variable domain in full, completed from reference TRBV28 and TRBJ1-1, reads DVKVTQSSRYLVKRTGEKVFLECVQDMDHENMFWYRQDPGLGLRLIYFSYDVKMKEKGDIPEGYSVSREKKERFSLILESASTNQTSMYLCATDEGKNTEAFFGQGTRLTVV.

This clone was observed once. CDR3 amino acids: CASSYSQGREETQYF. CDR3 sequence (DNA): TGTGCCAGCAGTTACTCACAGGGACGGGAGGAGACCCAGTACTTC. The chain couples TRBV6-8 to TRBJ2-5; either TRBD1 or TRBD2 may supply D (6 bases each). The germline V gene has CDR1 MNHGY and CDR2 SAAAGT. The V end lost 0 bases, the J end lost 5 bases, and 13 bases lay between the germline ends. This CDR3 is 15 amino acids long.

The V call is TRBV11-3, the J call TRBJ1-1; D is perhaps TRBD1 (6 bases). Trimming took off 6 bases at V and 1 base at J, with 12 bases between the two ends. This CDR3 is 14 amino acids long. CDR1 is SGHNT and CDR2 is YENEEA in the germline V gene. The CDR3 spells CASSLQGWNTEAFF. The CDR3 DNA reads as TGTGCCAGCAGTTTACAGGGTTGGAACACTGAAGCTTTCTTT. The full variable domain, its missing parts supplied by reference TRBV11-3 and TRBJ1-1, is EAGVVQSPRYKIIEKKQPVAFWCNPISGHNTLYWYLQNLGQGPELLIRYENEEAVDDSQLPKDRFSAERLKGVDSTLKIQPAELGDSAVYLCASSLQGWNTEAFFGQGTRLTVV.

This clone occurred a few times. The J gene is TRBJ2-7, the V gene TRBV28, with 11 positions matching TRBD2. The germline V gene encodes CDR1 MDHEN and CDR2 SYDVKM. J was trimmed by 2 bases and V by 5 bases; bases with no gene match: 8. The CDR3 contains 16 residues. CDR3 amino acids: CASSLSGTSGPYEQYF. The CDR3 DNA sequence: TGTGCCAGCAGTCTGTCCGGGACTAGCGGCCCCTACGAGCAGTACTTC.

The chain couples TRBV6-8 to TRBJ1-4; TRBD1 matches 8 bases. The V gene end was trimmed by 6 bases and the J gene end by 8 bases; junction bases not matched to a gene: 2. From germline, CDR1 is MNHGY and CDR2 SAAAGT. The CDR3 spans 12 residues. The CDR3 nucleotides are TGTGCCAGCAGAACAGGGGGGGAAAAACTGTTTTTT. Translation: CASRTGGEKLFF.

The J gene is TRBJ2-7, the V gene TRBV18, with 7 nucleotides matching TRBD2. The CDR3 extends over 15 amino acids. The J segment lost 4 bases and the V segment lost 4 bases, leaving 10 bases of the junction unmatched. Germline loops: CDR1 KGHSH, CDR2 LQKENI. The DNA for the CDR3 is TGTGCCAGCTCACAGTCGACCGGGAGGAATTACGAGCAGTACTTC. The encoded protein is CASSQSTGRNYEQYF.

The gene calls are TRBV19 and TRBJ2-1, with 11 bases identical to TRBD2. Germline CDR1 is LNHDA and CDR2 is SQIVND (reference sequence). The CDR3 extends over 15 amino acids. J lost 9 bases, V lost 6 bases, and 10 bases had no gene match. The CDR3 loop is CASRTSGGRLGEQFF. CDR3 DNA sequence: TGTGCCAGTAGAACTAGCGGGGGAAGATTGGGTGAGCAGTTCTTC. Variable domain in full (rest from reference TRBV19 and TRBJ2-1): DGGITQSPKYLFRKEGQNVTLSCEQNLNHDAMYWYRQDPGQGLRLIYYSQIVNDFQKGDIAEGYSVSREKKESFPLTVTSAQKNPTAFYLCASRTSGGRLGEQFFGPGTRLTVL.

This clone occurred a few times. V is TRBV7-6 and J is TRBJ2-1; the D call may be TRBD1 or TRBD2 (5 bases each). V was clipped by 2 bases and J by 5 bases, with 16 bases between them. Germline loops: CDR1 SGHVS, CDR2 FNYEAQ. The CDR3 totals 16 residues. DNA of the CDR3: TGTGCCAGCAGCTTATGGGGGAGCGGAGGAGACAATGAGCAGTTCTTC. The encoded protein is CASSLWGSGGDNEQFF.

In nucleotides, the CDR3 is TGTGCCACCAGCAGAGGAGGGGCTCGTGGTGAAGCTTTCTTT. It specifies CATSRGGARGEAFF. The chain is built from TRBV15 and TRBJ1-1; a weak D match, TRBD1 (5 bases). V was trimmed by 1 base and J by 7 bases, leaving 13 bases between them. Germline assignment: CDR1 LNHNV and CDR2 YYDKDF (reference sequence). This CDR3 is 14 amino acids long.

The J gene is TRBJ1-4, the V gene TRBV18; maybe TRBD1 (6 bases). The CDR3 contains 16 residues. The germline CDR1 and CDR2 sequences are KGHSH and LQKENI. V lost 8 bases and J 0 bases, leaving 16 bases between the germline ends. CDR3 in amino acids: CASAIGQTTTNEKLFF. In DNA form, the CDR3 reads TGTGCCAGCGCCATCGGACAGACCACAACTAATGAAAAACTGTTTTTT.

J is TRBJ1-5 and V is TRBV28; no clear D gene. This CDR3 region has 15 residues. Trimming cost V 3 bases and J 1 base, with 10 bases left between them. Germline CDR1 and CDR2: MDHEN and SYDVKM. In nucleotides, the CDR3 is TGTGCCAGCAGTTTCAAGTTCGCAAGCAATCAGCCCCAGCATTTT. Residues: CASSFKFASNQPQHF.

The chain joins TRBV12-5 to TRBJ1-1; possibly TRBD1 for D (5 bases). This CDR3 has 13 residues. V dropped 4 bases and J dropped 10 bases, with 16 bases sitting between them. CDR1 and CDR2 (germline): LGHNT, FRNRAP. In nucleotides, the CDR3 is TGTGCTAGTGGTTCGGACTCGGCTGGGGGAGCTTTCTTT. It translates to CASGSDSAGGAFF.

The V and J genes are TRBV10-3 and TRBJ1-2; 7 bases align to TRBD1. The CDR3 runs 14 residues. Germline-derived CDR1 and CDR2 are ENHRY and SYGVKD. Trimming took 2 bases from V and 5 from J; bases not matched to a gene: 5. CDR3 sequence (DNA): TGTGCCATCAGTGAGGGGGGACAGTTTTATGGCTACACCTTC. Protein product: CAISEGGQFYGYTF.

This clone is a singleton in its sample. The chain employs TRBV28 and TRBJ1-1; weak D call: TRBD1 (6 bases). The length of the CDR3 is 13 residues. Per germline, CDR1 MDHEN and CDR2 SYDVKM. V gave up 6 bases and J gave up 4 bases, with 12 bases separating them. The CDR3 protein is CASRGTGFTEAFF. CDR3 in DNA: TGTGCCAGCAGGGGAACAGGGTTCACTGAAGCTTTCTTT. Complete variable domain (other parts from reference TRBV28 and TRBJ1-1): DVKVTQSSRYLVKRTGEKVFLECVQDMDHENMFWYRQDPGLGLRLIYFSYDVKMKEKGDIPEGYSVSREKKERFSLILESASTNQTSMYLCASRGTGFTEAFFGQGTRLTVV.

The chain links TRBV28 to TRBJ2-1, with 8 nucleotides matching TRBD2. The CDR3 is 15 residues long. From germline, CDR1 is MDHEN and CDR2 SYDVKM. Trimming removed 5 bases from V and 3 bases from J; junction bases left unmatched: 6. The CDR3 spells CASSPTSGGYNEQFF. CDR3 sequence (DNA): TGTGCCAGCAGTCCCACTAGCGGAGGCTACAATGAGCAGTTCTTC.

The chain recombines TRBV18 with TRBJ1-1; D gene ambiguous. The V end was cut by 1 base, the J end by 1 base, with 4 bases between. In germline, CDR1 is KGHSH, CDR2 LQKENI. The CDR3 extends over 13 amino acids. DNA of the CDR3: TGTGCCAGCTCACCACGGTCGAACACTGAAGCTTTCTTT. Amino acid sequence: CASSPRSNTEAFF. Together with reference TRBV18 and TRBJ1-1, the CDR3 gives the full variable domain: NAGVMQNPRHLVRRRGQEARLRCSPMKGHSHVYWYRQLPEEGLKFMVYLQKENIIDESGMPKERFSAEFPKEGPSILRIQQVVRGDSAAYFCASSPRSNTEAFFGQGTRLTVV.

V usage is TRBV5-1 and J usage is TRBJ1-1; D remains unclear. The V gene lost 0 bases and the J gene lost 0 bases, with 9 bases spanning the gap. The germline CDR1 and CDR2 sequences are SGHRS and YFSETQ. The CDR3 is 15 residues long. The CDR3 here is CASSLVWGLNTEAFF. The CDR3 bases are TGCGCCAGCAGCTTGGTGTGGGGATTGAACACTGAAGCTTTCTTT.

The V call is TRBV7-8, the J call TRBJ1-1, with no clear D. The CDR3 length is 15 residues. Germline V gives CDR1 SGHVS, CDR2 FQNEAQ. Trimming left V 1 base short and J 1 base short, with 10 bases between. The CDR3 DNA is TGTGCCAGCAGCTTAGAATTGTTCAAGAACACTGAAGCTTTCTTT. As protein: CASSLELFKNTEAFF.

The chain has TRBV14 and TRBJ2-3; D not resolved. CDR3 size: 15 residues. Germline CDR1 reads SGHDN; CDR2 reads FVKESK. With 2 bases removed from V and 2 bases from J, the gap between germline ends came to 11 bases. Here the CDR3 reads CASSQLSPNTDTQYF. CDR3 nucleotide sequence: TGTGCCAGCAGCCAACTTTCACCAAACACAGATACGCAGTATTTT.

The chain joins TRBV10-2 to TRBJ2-1, with D perhaps TRBD2 (5 bases). V lost 3 bases, J lost 9 bases, and 21 bases lay in between. This CDR3 is built from 16 residues. Germline CDR1 reads WSHSY; CDR2 reads SAAADI. The CDR3 nucleotides read TGCGCCAGCAGTGATTCTACGAGCGAGCGTCGGGGTGAGCAGTTCTTC. This gives the protein CASSDSTSERRGEQFF.

CDR3 nucleotides: TGCGCCAGCAGTCCTTTTAGAGGAGACAGGGAAAACAATGAGCAGTTCTTC. It is translated as CASSPFRGDRENNEQFF. The J gene is TRBJ2-1, the V gene TRBV5-1; 7 bases agree with TRBD1. Looked up from germline, CDR1 is SGHRS and CDR2 is YFSETQ. CDR3 length equals 17 residues. V was pared by 5 bases and J by 5 bases, with 16 bases of the junction left unmatched.

The count of this clone is one. V and J are TRBV11-3 and TRBJ1-5; D ambiguous. Trimming shortened V by 5 bases and J by 2 bases, and 13 bases separated the two germline ends. The V gene's germline CDR1 is SGHNT and CDR2 YENEEA. This CDR3 is 15 amino acids long. As DNA, the CDR3 is TGTGCCAGCAGCCCGCGAGAGGGAGGCAATCAGCCCCAGCATTTT. Encoded protein: CASSPREGGNQPQHF.

The genes are TRBV6-8 and TRBJ2-2; D call uncertain. Germline lookup yields CDR1 MNHGY and CDR2 SAAAGT. V lost 4 bases and J 0 bases, leaving 9 bases between the germline ends. CDR3 length: 15 amino acids. The CDR3 DNA reads as TGTGCCAGCAGTTGGTACAGTTCGAACACCGGGGAGCTGTTTTTT. Translation gives CASSWYSSNTGELFF.

This clone was counted between two and nine times. The chain joins TRBV5-1 to TRBJ1-4; D is perhaps TRBD1 (5 bases). V was pared by 3 bases and J by 2 bases, with 17 bases between. The germline CDR1 and CDR2 sequences are SGHRS and YFSETQ. The CDR3 contains 17 residues. CDR3 amino acids: CASSSGGLAGTNEKLFF. The CDR3 DNA is TGCGCCAGCAGCTCGGGGGGTTTGGCAGGCACTAATGAAAAACTGTTTTTT.